Frequency places the clone carrying this TCR beta chain as medium-sized. Antigen: not known. TRB was amplified from about 270 ng of peripheral blood genomic DNA per sample. TRB rearrangements were amplified by touch-down multiplex PCR with mixed TRB-A/B primers. TCRdb reprocessed the multiplex PCR reads, with one entry per CDR3 protein and no DNA. Its table records just over 3,500 distinct CDR3 sequences. These data are taken from a study of T cell clusters in autoimmune cytopenias. Study-level findings and limits: Clustering suggested that physiological T cell clusters were missing in primary autoimmune cytopenia patients. TRB repertoire shifts in secondary cytopenia and chronic lymphocytic leukemia mostly reflected lymphoma, not autoimmunity.

Germline V CDR1 and CDR2: SQVTM, ANQGSEA. This CDR3 contains 13 residues. V usage is TRBV29-1 and J usage is TRBJ2-7; lacking DNA, the TRBD1 call made by TCRdb goes unchecked. Sequencing input: peripheral blood. The TCR comes from a human donor with an autoimmune cytopenia or autoimmune hepatitis (not recorded which). The CDR3 protein is CSVITGGRYEQYF.